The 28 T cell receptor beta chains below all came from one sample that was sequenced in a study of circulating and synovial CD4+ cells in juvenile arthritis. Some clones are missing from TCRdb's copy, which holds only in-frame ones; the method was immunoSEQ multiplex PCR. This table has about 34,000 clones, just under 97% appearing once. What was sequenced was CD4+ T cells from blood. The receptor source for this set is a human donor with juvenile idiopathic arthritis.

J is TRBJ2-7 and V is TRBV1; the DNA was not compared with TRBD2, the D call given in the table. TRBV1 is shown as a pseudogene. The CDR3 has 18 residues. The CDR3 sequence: CTSSQGHPLIGSSYEQYF. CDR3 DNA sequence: TGCACCAGCAGCCAAGGTCACCCCTTAATCGGGAGCTCCTACGAGCAGTACTTC.

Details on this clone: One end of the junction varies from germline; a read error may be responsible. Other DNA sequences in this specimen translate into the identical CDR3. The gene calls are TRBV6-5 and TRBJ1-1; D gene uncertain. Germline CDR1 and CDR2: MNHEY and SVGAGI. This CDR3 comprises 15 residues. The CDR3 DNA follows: TGTGCCAGCAGCTACTCGATTCCGGTGAACACTGAAGCTTTCTTT. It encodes CASSYSIPVNTEAFF.

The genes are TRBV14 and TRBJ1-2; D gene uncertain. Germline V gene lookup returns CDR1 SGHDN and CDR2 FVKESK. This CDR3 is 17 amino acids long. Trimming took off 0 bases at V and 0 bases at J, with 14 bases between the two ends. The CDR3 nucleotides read TGTGCCAGCAGCCAAGAAGTGGGGAGCCTTTCTAACTATGGCTACACCTTC. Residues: CASSQEVGSLSNYGYTF.

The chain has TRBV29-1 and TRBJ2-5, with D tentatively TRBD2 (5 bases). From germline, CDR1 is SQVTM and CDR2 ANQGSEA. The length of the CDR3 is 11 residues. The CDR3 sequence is CAGGSLETQYF. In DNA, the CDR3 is TGCGCGGGTGGATCCCTAGAGACCCAGTACTTC.

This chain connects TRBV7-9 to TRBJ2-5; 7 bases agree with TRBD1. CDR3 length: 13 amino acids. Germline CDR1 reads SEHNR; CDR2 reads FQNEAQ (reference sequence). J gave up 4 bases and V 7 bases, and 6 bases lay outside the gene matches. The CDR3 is CASNRGIIETQYF. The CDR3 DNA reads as TGTGCCAGCAACAGGGGTATTATAGAGACCCAGTACTTC.

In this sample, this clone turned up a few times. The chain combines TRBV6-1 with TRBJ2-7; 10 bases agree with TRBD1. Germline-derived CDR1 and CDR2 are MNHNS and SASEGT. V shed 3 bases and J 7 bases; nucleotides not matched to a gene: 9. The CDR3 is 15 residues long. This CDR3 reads CASSDEGTGVREQYF. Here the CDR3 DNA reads TGTGCCAGCAGTGATGAGGGGACAGGGGTGAGAGAGCAGTACTTC.

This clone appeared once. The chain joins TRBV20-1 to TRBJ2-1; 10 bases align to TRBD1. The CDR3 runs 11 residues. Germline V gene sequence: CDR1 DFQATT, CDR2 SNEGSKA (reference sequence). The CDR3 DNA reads TGCAGGGCGGACAGGGGGAATGAGCAGTTCTTC. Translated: CRADRGNEQFF.

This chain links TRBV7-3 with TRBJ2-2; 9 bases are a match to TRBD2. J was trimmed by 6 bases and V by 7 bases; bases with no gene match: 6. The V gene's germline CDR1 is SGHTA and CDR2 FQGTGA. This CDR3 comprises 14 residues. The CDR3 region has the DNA TGTGCCAGCACATATAGCGGGAGTCCCGGGGAGCTGTTTTTT. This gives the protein CASTYSGSPGELFF.

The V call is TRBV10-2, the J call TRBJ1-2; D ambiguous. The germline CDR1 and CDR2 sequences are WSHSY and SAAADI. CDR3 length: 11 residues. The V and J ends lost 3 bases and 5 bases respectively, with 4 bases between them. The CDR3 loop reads CASSDIYGYTF. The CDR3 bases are TGCGCCAGCAGTGACATTTATGGCTACACCTTC.

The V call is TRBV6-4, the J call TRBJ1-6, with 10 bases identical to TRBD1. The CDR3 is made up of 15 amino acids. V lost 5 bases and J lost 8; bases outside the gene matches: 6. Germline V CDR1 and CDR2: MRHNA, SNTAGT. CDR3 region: CASSPTGGLDSPLHF. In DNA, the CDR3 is TGTGCCAGCAGTCCGACAGGGGGCTTGGATTCACCCCTCCACTTT.

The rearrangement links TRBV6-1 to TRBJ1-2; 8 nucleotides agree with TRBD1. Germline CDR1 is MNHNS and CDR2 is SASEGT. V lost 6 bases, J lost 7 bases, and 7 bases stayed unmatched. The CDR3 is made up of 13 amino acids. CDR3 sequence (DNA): TGTGCCAGCAGAGTCGACAGGGGCGGTGGCTACACCTTC. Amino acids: CASRVDRGGGYTF.

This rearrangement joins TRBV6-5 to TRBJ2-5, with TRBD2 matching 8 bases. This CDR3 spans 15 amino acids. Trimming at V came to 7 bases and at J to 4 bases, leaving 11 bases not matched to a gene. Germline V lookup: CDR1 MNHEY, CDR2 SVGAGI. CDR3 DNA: TGTGCCAGCACCAGGAACGGGAGGGCGACAGAGACCCAGTACTTC. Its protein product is CASTRNGRATETQYF.

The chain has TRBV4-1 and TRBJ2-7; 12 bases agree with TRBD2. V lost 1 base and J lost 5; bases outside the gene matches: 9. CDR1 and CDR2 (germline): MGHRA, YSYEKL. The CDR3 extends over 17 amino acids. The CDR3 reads CASSQAGGLAGSDEQYF. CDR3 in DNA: TGCGCCAGCAGCCAAGCTGGAGGACTAGCGGGAAGCGACGAGCAGTACTTC.

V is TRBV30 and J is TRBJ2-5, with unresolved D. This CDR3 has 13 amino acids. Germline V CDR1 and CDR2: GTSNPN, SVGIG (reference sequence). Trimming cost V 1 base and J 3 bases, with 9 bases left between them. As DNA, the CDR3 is TGTGCCTGGAGTGCCGGGTCAAAAGAGACCCAGTACTTC. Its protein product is CAWSAGSKETQYF.

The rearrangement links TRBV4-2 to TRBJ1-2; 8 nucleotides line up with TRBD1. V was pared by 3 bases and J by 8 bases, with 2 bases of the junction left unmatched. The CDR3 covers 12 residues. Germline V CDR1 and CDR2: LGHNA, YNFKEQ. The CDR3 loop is CASSQAGGGYTF. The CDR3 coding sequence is TGTGCCAGCAGCCAGGCAGGGGGCGGCTACACCTTC.

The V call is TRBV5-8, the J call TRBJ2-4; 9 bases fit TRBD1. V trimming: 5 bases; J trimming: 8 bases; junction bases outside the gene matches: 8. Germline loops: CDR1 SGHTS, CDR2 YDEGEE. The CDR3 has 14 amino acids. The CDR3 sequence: CASSSGQGSDIQYF. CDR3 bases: TGTGCCAGCAGTTCTGGACAGGGGAGTGACATTCAGTACTTC.

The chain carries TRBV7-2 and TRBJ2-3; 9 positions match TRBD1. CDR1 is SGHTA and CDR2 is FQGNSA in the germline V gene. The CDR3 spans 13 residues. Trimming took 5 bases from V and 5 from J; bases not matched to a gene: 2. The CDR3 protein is CASSKTGGDTQYF. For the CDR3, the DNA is TGTGCCAGCAGCAAGACAGGGGGAGATACGCAGTATTTT.

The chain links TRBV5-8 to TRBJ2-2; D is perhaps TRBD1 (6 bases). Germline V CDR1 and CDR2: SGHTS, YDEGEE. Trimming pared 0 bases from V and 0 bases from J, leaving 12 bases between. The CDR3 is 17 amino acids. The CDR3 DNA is TGTGCCAGCAGCTTGGTGTGGGGGCCCACGAACACCGGGGAGCTGTTTTTT. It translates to CASSLVWGPTNTGELFF.

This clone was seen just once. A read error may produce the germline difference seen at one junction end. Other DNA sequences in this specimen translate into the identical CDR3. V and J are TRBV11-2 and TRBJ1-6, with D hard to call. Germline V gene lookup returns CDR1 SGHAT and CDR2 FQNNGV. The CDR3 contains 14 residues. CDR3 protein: CASSLGQANSPLHF. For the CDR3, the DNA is TGTGCCAGCAGCTTAGGGCAGGCGAATTCCCCCCTCCACTTT.

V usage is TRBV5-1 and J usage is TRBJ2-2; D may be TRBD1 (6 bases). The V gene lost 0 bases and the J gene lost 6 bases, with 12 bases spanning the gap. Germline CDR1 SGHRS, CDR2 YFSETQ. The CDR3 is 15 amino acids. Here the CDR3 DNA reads TGCGCCAGCAGCTTGGACAGGGTCGGTCCCGGGGAGCTGTTTTTT. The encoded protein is CASSLDRVGPGELFF.

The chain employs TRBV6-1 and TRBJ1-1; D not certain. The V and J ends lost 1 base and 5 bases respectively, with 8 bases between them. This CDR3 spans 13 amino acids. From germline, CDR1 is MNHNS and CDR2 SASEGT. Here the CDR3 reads CASSEGPWTEAFF. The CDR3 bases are TGTGCCAGCAGTGAAGGGCCGTGGACTGAAGCTTTCTTT.

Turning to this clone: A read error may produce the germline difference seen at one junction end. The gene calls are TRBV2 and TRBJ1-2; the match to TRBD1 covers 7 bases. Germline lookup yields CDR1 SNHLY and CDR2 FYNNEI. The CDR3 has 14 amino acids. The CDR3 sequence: CASSEGTEYYGYTF. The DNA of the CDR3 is TGTGCCAGCAGCGAAGGGACAGAGTACTATGGCTACACCTTC.

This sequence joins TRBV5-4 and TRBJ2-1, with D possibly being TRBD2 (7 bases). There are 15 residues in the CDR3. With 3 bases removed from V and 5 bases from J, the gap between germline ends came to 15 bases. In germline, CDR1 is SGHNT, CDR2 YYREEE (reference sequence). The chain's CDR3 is CASSSGGLRHNEQFF. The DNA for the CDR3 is TGTGCCAGCAGCTCGGGGGGCCTAAGACACAATGAGCAGTTCTTC.

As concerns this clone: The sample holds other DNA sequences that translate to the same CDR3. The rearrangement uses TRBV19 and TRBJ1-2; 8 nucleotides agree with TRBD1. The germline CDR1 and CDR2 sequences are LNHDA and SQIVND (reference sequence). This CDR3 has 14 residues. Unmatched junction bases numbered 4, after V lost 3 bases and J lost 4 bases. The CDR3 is CASSIPGGGYGYTF. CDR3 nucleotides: TGTGCCAGTAGTATCCCAGGGGGCGGCTATGGCTACACCTTC. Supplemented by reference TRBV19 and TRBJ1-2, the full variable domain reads DGGITQSPKYLFRKEGQNVTLSCEQNLNHDAMYWYRQDPGQGLRLIYYSQIVNDFQKGDIAEGYSVSREKKESFPLTVTSAQKNPTAFYLCASSIPGGGYGYTFGSGTRLTVV.

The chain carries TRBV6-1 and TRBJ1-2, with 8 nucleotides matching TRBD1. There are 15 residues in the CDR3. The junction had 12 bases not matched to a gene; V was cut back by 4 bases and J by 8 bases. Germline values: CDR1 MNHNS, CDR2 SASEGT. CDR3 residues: CASSASGQGSSGYTF. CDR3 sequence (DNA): TGTGCCAGCAGTGCATCTGGACAGGGAAGTAGCGGCTACACCTTC.

The CDR3: CASSLRGETQYF. The CDR3 DNA reads TGTGCCAGCAGCTTACGAGGGGAGACCCAGTACTTC. The V call is TRBV5-4, the J call TRBJ2-5; D is possibly TRBD2 (5 bases). CDR3 length equals 12 residues. The V gene lost 2 bases and the J gene lost 5 bases, with 7 bases spanning the gap. The germline CDR1 and CDR2 sequences are SGHNT and YYREEE (reference sequence). Together with reference TRBV5-4 and TRBJ2-5, the CDR3 gives the full variable domain: ETGVTQSPTHLIKTRGQQVTLRCSSQSGHNTVSWYQQALGQGPQFIFQYYREEENGRGNFPPRFSGLQFPNYSSELNVNALELDDSALYLCASSLRGETQYFGPGTRLLVL.

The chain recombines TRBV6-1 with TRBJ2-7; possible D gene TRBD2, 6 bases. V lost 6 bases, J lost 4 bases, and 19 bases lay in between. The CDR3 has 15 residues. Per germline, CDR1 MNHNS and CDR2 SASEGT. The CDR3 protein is CASSETSKVPYEQYF. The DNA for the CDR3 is TGTGCCAGCAGCGAGACTAGTAAGGTCCCATACGAGCAGTACTTC.

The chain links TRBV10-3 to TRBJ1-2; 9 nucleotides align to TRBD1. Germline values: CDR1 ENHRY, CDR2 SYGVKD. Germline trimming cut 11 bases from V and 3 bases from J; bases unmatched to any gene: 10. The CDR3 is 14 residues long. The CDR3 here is CAASGTGGDYGYTF. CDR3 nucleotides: TGTGCCGCCTCAGGAACAGGGGGCGACTATGGCTACACCTTC.